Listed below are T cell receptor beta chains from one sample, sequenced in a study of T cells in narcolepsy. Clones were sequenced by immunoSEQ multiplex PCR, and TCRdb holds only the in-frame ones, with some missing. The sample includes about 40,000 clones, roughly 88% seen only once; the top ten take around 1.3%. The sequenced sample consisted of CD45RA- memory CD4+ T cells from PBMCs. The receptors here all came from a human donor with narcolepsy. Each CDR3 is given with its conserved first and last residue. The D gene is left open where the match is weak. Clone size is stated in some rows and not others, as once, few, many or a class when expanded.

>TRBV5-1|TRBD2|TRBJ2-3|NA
CASSFTSGAYTDTQYF
TGCGCCAGCAGCTTCACTAGCGGGGCTTACACAGATACGCAGTATTTT
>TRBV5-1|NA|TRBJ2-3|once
CASSFQWRAADTQYF
TGCGCCAGCAGCTTTCAGTGGAGGGCTGCAGATACGCAGTATTTT
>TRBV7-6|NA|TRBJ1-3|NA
CASSLVSQGWSSGNTIYF
TGTGCCAGCAGCTTAGTTAGCCAGGGTTGGAGCTCTGGAAACACCATATATTTT
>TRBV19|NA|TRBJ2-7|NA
CASSGSAAPSSYEQYF
TGTGCCAGTAGTGGTAGCGCCGCGCCGAGCTCCTACGAGCAGTACTTC
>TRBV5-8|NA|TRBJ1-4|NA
CASSVYREKLFF
TGTGCCAGCAGCGTCTACAGGGAAAAACTGTTTTTT
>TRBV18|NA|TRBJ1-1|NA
CASSSLQGNTEAFF
TGTGCCAGCTCATCACTACAGGGGAACACTGAAGCTTTCTTT
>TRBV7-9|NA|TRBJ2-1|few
CASSLGYGPYNEQFF
TGTGCCAGCAGCTTAGGGTACGGACCCTACAATGAGCAGTTCTTC
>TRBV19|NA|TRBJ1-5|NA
CASMVGAVSNQPQHF
TGTGCCAGTATGGTCGGGGCAGTAAGCAATCAGCCCCAGCATTTT
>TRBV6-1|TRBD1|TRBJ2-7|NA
CASKSPGQGTYEQYF
TGTGCCAGCAAATCGCCGGGACAGGGAACCTACGAGCAGTACTTC
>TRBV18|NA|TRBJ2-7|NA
CASSLGGSSYEQYF
TGTGCCAGCTCCCTTGGGGGCAGCTCCTACGAGCAGTACTTC
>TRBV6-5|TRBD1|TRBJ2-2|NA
CASSYRQGHTGELFF
TGTGCCAGCAGTTACCGACAGGGACACACCGGGGAGCTGTTTTTT
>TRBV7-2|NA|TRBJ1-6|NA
CASSLNRDNSPLHF
TGTGCCAGCAGCTTAAACAGGGATAATTCACCCCTCCACTTT
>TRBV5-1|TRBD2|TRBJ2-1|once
CASSLAGRGDEQFF
TGCGCCAGCAGCTTGGCCGGACGGGGGGATGAGCAGTTCTTC
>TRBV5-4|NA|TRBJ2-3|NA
CASSLFRGGRGTDTQYF
TGTGCCAGCAGCTTGTTCCGAGGAGGGAGAGGCACAGATACGCAGTATTTT
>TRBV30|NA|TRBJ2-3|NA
CAWSVSAQEYF
TGTGCCTGGAGTGTATCAGCCCAGGAGTATTTT
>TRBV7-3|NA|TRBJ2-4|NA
CASSSDPQGQNIQYF
TGTGCCAGCAGCTCGGACCCTCAGGGACAAAACATTCAGTACTTC
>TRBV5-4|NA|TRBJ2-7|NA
CASSLWAGAAYEQYF
TGTGCCAGCAGCTTGTGGGCCGGCGCAGCCTACGAGCAGTACTTC